The entry below gives a single TCR beta chain sequence along with its context. RNA in amounts of about 0.5 to 1 ug was reverse transcribed with random hexamers. An immunoSEQ multiplex PCR amplified TCR beta CDR3 over 54 Vbeta and 13 Jbeta. TCRdb redid the calling of the immunoSEQ multiplex PCR reads with MiXCR, one entry per CDR3 protein. The data hold 150,000 to 180,000 distinct CDR3 sequences, with around 95% observed a single time. Blood CD8+ and CD4+ T cells underwent high-throughput TCR beta sequencing. Included as multiple sclerosis controls were treatment-naive patients who had stable or active relapsing-remitting disease. The data were obtained in a study of CD8 T cells in Susac syndrome. This TCR came from a human donor with multiple sclerosis. Sequencing used CD8+ T cells from PBMCs.

CDR3 coding DNA: TGTGCCAGCAGTTACTCGGTCGGCCCCACTGAAGCTTTCTTT. This encodes CASSYSVGPTEAFF. The J gene is TRBJ1-1, the V gene TRBV6-5; D not resolved. Per the germline V gene, CDR1 is MNHEY and CDR2 is SVGAGI. The CDR3 runs to 14 residues. The V end was cut by 0 bases, the J end by 4 bases, with 9 bases between.